The sequence of this T cell receptor (beta chain) was determined in a study of cytomegalovirus exposure and HLA in healthy donors. Findings and caveats of the study: Analysis performed later found more than 15,000 TCR beta sequences associated with HLA alleles at 0.05 false discovery rate.

CDR1 and CDR2 from the germline V gene are GTSNPN and SVGIG (reference sequence). V dropped 3 bases and J dropped 7; count of bases not matched to a gene: 14. CDR3 length: 15 residues. 13 Jbeta primers and 60 Vbeta primers were used for the PCR. Sequencing used immunoSEQ multiplex PCR; TCRdb keeps in-frame clones, though not all of them. The sample consists of approximately 140,000 clones, around 72% of them appearing once. With regard to this clone: Its antigen remains unknown.

This clonotype was obtained from a human donor in good health. Sequenced input: PBMCs. The genes are TRBV30 and TRBJ2-7; 8 nucleotides agree with TRBD1. CDR3 nucleotide sequence: TGTGCCTGGAGCTTTTCCGGGACAGGCGATTGGGAGCAGTACTTC. Translation gives CAWSFSGTGDWEQYF.